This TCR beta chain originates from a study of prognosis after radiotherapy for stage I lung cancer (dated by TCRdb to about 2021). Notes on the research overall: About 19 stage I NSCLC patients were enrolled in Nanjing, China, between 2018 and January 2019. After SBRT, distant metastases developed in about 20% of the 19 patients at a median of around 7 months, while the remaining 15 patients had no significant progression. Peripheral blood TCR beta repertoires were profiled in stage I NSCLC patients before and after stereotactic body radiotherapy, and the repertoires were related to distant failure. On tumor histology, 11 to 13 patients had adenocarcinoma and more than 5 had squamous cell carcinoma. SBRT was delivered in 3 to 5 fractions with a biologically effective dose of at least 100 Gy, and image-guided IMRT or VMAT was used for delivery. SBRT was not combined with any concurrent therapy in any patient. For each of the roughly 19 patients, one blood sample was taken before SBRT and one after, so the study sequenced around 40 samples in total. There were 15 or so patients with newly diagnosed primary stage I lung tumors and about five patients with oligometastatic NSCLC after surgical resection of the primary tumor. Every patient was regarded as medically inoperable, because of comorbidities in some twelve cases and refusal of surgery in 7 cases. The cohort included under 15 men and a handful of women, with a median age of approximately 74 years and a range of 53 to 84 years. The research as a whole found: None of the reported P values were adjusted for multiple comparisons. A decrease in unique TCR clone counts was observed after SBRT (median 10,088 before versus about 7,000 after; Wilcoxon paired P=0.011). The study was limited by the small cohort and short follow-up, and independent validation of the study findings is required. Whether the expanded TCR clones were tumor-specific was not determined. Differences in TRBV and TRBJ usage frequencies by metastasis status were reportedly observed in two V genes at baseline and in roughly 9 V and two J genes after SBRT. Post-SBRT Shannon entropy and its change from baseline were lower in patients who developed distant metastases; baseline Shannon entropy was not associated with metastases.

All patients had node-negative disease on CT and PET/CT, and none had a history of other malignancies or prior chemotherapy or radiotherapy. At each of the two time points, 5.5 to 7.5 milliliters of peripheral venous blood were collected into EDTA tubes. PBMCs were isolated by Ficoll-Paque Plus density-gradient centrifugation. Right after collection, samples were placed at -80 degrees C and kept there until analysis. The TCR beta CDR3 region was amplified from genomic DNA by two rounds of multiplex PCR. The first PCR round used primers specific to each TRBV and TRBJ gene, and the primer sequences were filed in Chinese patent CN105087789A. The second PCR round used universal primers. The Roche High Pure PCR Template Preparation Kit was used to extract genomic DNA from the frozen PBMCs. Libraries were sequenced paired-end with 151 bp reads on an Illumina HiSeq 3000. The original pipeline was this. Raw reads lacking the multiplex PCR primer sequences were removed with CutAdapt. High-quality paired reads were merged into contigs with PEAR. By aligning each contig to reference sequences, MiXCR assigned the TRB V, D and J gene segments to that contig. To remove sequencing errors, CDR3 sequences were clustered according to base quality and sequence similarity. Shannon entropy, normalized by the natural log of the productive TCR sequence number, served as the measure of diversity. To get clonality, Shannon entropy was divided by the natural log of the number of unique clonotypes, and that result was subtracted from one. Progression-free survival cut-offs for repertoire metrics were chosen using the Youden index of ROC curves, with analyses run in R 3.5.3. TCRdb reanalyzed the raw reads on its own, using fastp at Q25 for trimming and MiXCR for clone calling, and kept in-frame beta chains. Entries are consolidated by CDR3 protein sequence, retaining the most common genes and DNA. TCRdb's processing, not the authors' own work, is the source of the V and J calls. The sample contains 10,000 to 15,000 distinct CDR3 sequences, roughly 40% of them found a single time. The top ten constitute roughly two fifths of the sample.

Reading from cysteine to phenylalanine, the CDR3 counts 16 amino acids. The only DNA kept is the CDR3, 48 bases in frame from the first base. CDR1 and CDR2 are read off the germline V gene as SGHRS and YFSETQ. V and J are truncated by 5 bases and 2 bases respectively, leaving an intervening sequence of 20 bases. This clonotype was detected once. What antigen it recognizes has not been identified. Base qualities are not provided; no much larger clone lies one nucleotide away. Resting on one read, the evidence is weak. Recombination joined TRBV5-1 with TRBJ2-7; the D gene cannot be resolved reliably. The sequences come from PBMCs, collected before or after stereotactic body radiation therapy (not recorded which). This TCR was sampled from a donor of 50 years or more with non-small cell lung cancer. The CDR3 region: CASSEGSSDGTYEQYF. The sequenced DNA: TGCGCCAGCAGTGAAGGCTCCTCCGACGGTACCTACGAGCAGTACTTC.